The 8 T cell receptor beta chains reported below all come from one sample, sequenced in a study of blood T cell repertoires in COVID-19. The protocol was immunoSEQ multiplex PCR, while the TCRdb copy is restricted to in-frame clones and leaves out a portion. The sample consists of fewer than 200,000 clones, more than 65% of them appearing once. Sample: peripheral blood. These receptors were obtained from a woman aged 55-70 years with COVID-19, enrolled during active disease.

This clone was seen a handful of times. This chain joins TRBV5-1 and TRBJ2-7; TRBD1 aligns across 7 bases. The V gene's germline CDR1 is SGHRS and CDR2 YFSETQ. The CDR3 contains 14 residues. V lost 5 bases and J lost 2; bases outside the gene matches: 7. CDR3 coding DNA: TGCGCCAGCAGGACCGGGACAGTTGCCTACGAGCAGTACTTC. Translating gives CASRTGTVAYEQYF.

The chain links TRBV18 to TRBJ2-1, with 12 bases that match TRBD2. The CDR3 is 17 residues long. The V segment lost 5 bases and the J segment 8 bases; nucleotides outside the gene matches: 13. Germline values: CDR1 KGHSH, CDR2 LQKENI. This chain's CDR3 is CASSTYTGTSGLDEQFF. The CDR3 region has the DNA TGTGCCAGCTCAACCTACACCGGGACTAGCGGGTTGGATGAGCAGTTCTTC.

This clone occurred a few times. This chain links TRBV9 with TRBJ1-2; D might be TRBD1 (5 bases). Trimming cost V 2 bases and J 4 bases, with 12 bases left between them. The V gene's germline CDR1 is SGDLS and CDR2 YYNGEE. CDR3 length equals 14 residues. The DNA for the CDR3 is TGTGCCAGCAGCGTTGCTGGGGCGAGCTATGGCTACACCTTC. Protein sequence: CASSVAGASYGYTF.

The genes are TRBV11-3 and TRBJ2-1; 9 bases align to TRBD2. The length of the CDR3 is 15 residues. Per germline, CDR1 SGHNT and CDR2 YENEEA. J lost 2 bases, V lost 3 bases, and 2 bases had no gene match. The CDR3 coding sequence is TGTGCCAGCAGCTTTAGCGGGGGACCCTACAATGAGCAGTTCTTC. Translated, it gives CASSFSGGPYNEQFF.

This CDR3 is CASSEAQRTYEQYF. CDR3 nucleotides: TGTGCCAGCAGTGAAGCCCAGCGGACCTACGAGCAGTACTTC. V is TRBV6-1 and J is TRBJ2-7; TRBD2 might be the D (5 bases). Trimming removed 0 bases from V and 2 bases from J, with 8 bases in between. The length of the CDR3 is 14 residues. Germline values: CDR1 MNHNS, CDR2 SASEGT.

The chain combines TRBV24-1 with TRBJ1-5; the D gene is possibly TRBD1 (5 bases). V was clipped by 4 bases and J by 11 bases, with 23 bases between them. CDR3 length: 16 amino acids. The germline V gene has CDR1 KGHDR and CDR2 SFDVKD. The chain's CDR3 is CATSESGTSRPSAQHF. Here the CDR3 DNA reads TGTGCCACCAGTGAGAGCGGGACTTCTCGTCCGTCAGCCCAGCATTTT.

The CDR3 sequence: CASSLASGTIDTQYF. CDR3 nucleotide sequence: TGTGCCAGCAGCTTGGCTAGCGGAACCATAGATACGCAGTATTTT. The genes are TRBV7-3 and TRBJ2-3, with 7 bases identical to TRBD2. CDR3 length equals 15 residues. Trimming at V came to 3 bases and at J to 5 bases, leaving 8 bases not matched to a gene. Germline-derived CDR1 and CDR2 are SGHTA and FQGTGA.

This chain uses TRBV27 with TRBJ1-6; 9 bases map to TRBD1. Germline V gives CDR1 MNHEY, CDR2 SMNVEV (reference sequence). The junction had 7 bases not matched to a gene; V was cut back by 6 bases and J by 10 bases. The CDR3 extends over 14 amino acids. The CDR3 region is CASRPGQGWSPLHF. The CDR3 bases are TGTGCCAGCAGGCCGGGACAGGGCTGGTCACCCCTCCACTTT.